The rows below give T cell receptor beta chains drawn from one sample of a study of T cell responses to AZD1222 COVID-19 vaccine. Using immunoSEQ multiplex PCR, the repertoire was profiled, and TCRdb retains in-frame clones only, with some absent. The repertoire has under 170,000 clones, roughly 90% of them found once; the top ten carry roughly 3.3%. The specimen was peripheral blood, collected 28 days after the second AZD1222 dose. The origin of the receptors is an adult who received the AZD1222 COVID-19 vaccine. CDR3s include the opening cysteine and the closing phenylalanine or tryptophan. D genes are given only for firm matches. Only part of the rows carry a size: once, few, many, or a class if the clone is expanded.

cdr3_nt cdr3_aa d_call j_call v_call clone_size
TGTGCCAGTAGTATTCGGGACTTCTATGGCGGGGAGCTGTTTTTT CASSIRDFYGGELFF NA TRBJ2-2 TRBV19 NA
TGTGCCAGCAGCTCAGGGACGGCTTTCGCTTATCAGCCCCAGCATTTT CASSSGTAFAYQPQHF NA TRBJ1-5 TRBV28 NA
TGTGCCAGCAGCTTAGGAGTAGCAGGGAAAGCTTTCTTT CASSLGVAGKAFF NA TRBJ1-1 TRBV11-3 NA
TGTGCCAGCAGTTTATTTTGGGCAGGGGGCTACGAGCAGTACTTC CASSLFWAGGYEQYF TRBD1 TRBJ2-7 TRBV28 NA
TGTGCCAGCAGTTACAGAGGTTTCAGGAGAAGCGAGCAGTACTTC CASSYRGFRRSEQYF NA TRBJ2-7 TRBV6-5 NA
TGTGCCAGCAGCATTGGGACAGATACGCAGTATTTT CASSIGTDTQYF NA TRBJ2-3 TRBV5-6 once
TGTGCCAGCAGCCTGTCCGGGGAGCTGTTTTTT CASSLSGELFF NA TRBJ2-2 TRBV14 NA
TGTGCCACCAGTGACGCCGGGACAGCCGGGGAGACCCAGTACTTC CATSDAGTAGETQYF TRBD1 TRBJ2-5 TRBV24-1 NA
TGTGCCAGCAGCTTAGCGCAGAGCTCCTACGAGCAGTACTTC CASSLAQSSYEQYF NA TRBJ2-7 TRBV11-2 NA
TGTGCCAGCAGTGAAGCCGGGGGAACAGGACTTAACTATGGCTACACCTTC CASSEAGGTGLNYGYTF NA TRBJ1-2 TRBV6-1 NA
TGTGCCAGCAGCCTAAGTAGCTCCTATAATTCACCCCTCCACTTT CASSLSSSYNSPLHF NA TRBJ1-6 TRBV7-2 NA
TGTGCCAGCAGCTTAGGCCAACCCGGACAGGCTGAAGCTTTCTTT CASSLGQPGQAEAFF TRBD1 TRBJ1-1 TRBV7-2 NA
TGTGCCAGCAGCTTGGAGTTGGCGGGAGGGCCGGGAGAGCAGTACTTC CASSLELAGGPGEQYF TRBD2 TRBJ2-7 TRBV5-4 NA